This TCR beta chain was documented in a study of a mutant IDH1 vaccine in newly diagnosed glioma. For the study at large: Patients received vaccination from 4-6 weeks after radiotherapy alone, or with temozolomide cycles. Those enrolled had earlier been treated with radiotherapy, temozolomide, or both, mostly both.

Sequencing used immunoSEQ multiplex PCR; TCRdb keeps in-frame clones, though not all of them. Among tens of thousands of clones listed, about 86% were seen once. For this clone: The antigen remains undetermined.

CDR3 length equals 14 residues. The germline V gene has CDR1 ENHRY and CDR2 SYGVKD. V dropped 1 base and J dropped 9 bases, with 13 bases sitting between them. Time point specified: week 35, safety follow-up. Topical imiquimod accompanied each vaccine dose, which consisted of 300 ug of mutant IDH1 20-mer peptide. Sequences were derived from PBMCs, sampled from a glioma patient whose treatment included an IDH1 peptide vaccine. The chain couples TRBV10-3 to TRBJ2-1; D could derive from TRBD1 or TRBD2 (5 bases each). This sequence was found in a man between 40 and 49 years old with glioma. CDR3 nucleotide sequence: TGTGCCATCAGTGAGTTAATTAAGGGGAGTGAGCAGTTCTTC. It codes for CAISELIKGSEQFF.